This T cell receptor beta chain stems from a study of HIV-infected children after antiretroviral therapy interruption. The wider study: In continuous treatment, analyzed samples were from weeks 0, 48 and 150. Notes on the study in general: Some non-naive CD45RA+ T cells might be present among sorted naive cells.

This clonotype has a count of ten or more. Its antigen is not identified. The CDR3 sequence is 15 residues long. Germline CDR1 reads LGHDT; CDR2 reads YNNKEL (reference sequence). The J segment lost 4 bases and the V segment lost 1 base, leaving 3 bases of the junction unmatched. A 3' RACE protocol on RNA, with unique molecular identifiers, produced the TCR library. Each CDR3 protein is one row after TCRdb ran MiXCR on the 3' RACE reads. The top ten hold 0.85% to 1.2% of the sample, which has 70,000 to 90,000 distinct CDR3 sequences, 6% to 8.5% seen once. Treatment defined: PENTA 11 planned treatment interruption arm or continuous ART arm. At least 5 million viable PBMCs were required per cryopreserved sample. From thawed PBMCs, naive CD4+ CD45RA+ CD45RO- T cells were sorted.

This sequence originates from a pool of human donors with HIV. J is TRBJ2-7 and V is TRBV3-1; 11 positions match TRBD2. Source: CD45RA+ CD4+ T cells from PBMCs, pooled from several time points, taken from a donor given antiretroviral therapy, either interrupted or continuous. Regarding subset: naive CD4+ CD45RA+ CD45RO- T cells. CDR3 nucleotides: TGTGCCAGCAGCCAAGCTAGCGGGGGGTGGTACGAGCAGTACTTC. It codes for CASSQASGGWYEQYF.